This is a list of T cell receptor beta chains from one sample in a study of T-cell reconstitution after alpha-beta-depleted transplantation in children. TCRdb fed the PCR reads into MiXCR, producing one record per CDR3 protein. This repertoire shows roughly 500,000 distinct CDR3 sequences, 15% to 20% found once; its top ten account for 2.5% to 3.5%. Specimen: PBMCs from the stem cell graft donor, collected from the stem cell graft. The receptors were gathered from a human donor who donated a stem cell graft to a child with acute lymphoblastic leukemia. Both conserved end residues are part of each CDR3. The order of the fields is J gene, V gene, D gene, clone size, CDR3 DNA, CDR3 protein. A D gene is named only where the DNA matches it firmly. Some rows mark clone size as missing; the rest say once, few, many or name a class of expanded clone.

J: TRBJ2-1; V: TRBV10-3; D: TRBD2; size: .; DNA: TGTGCCATCAGTGGTTCGCTAGCGGGAGGCTATAATGAGCAGTTCTTC; CDR3: CAISGSLAGGYNEQFF
J: TRBJ2-2; V: TRBV3-1; D: .; size: .; DNA: TGTGCCAGCGTTTCAGGGGTTAACACCGGGGAGCTGTTTTTT; CDR3: CASVSGVNTGELFF
J: TRBJ2-5; V: TRBV27; D: .; size: .; DNA: TGTGCCAGCAGTTTATTGATAGGGAAAGAGACCCAGTACTTC; CDR3: CASSLLIGKETQYF
J: TRBJ2-1; V: TRBV18; D: TRBD1; size: few; DNA: TGTGCCAGCTCGGGGACAGGGGGCTTACTCTACAATGAGCAGTTCTTC; CDR3: CASSGTGGLLYNEQFF
J: TRBJ2-4; V: TRBV5-1; D: .; size: many; DNA: TGCGCCAGCAGCTTGGTTCCGCGGATCATAGCCAAAAACATTCAGTACTTC; CDR3: CASSLVPRIIAKNIQYF
J: TRBJ2-5; V: TRBV7-9; D: .; size: few; DNA: TGTGCCAGCAGCTTAGAATCATACCAAGAGACCCAGTACTTC; CDR3: CASSLESYQETQYF
J: TRBJ1-1; V: TRBV15; D: .; size: few; DNA: TGTGCCACCAGCCTACAGGGACGGGCTGAAGCTTTCTTT; CDR3: CATSLQGRAEAFF
J: TRBJ1-2; V: TRBV29-1; D: .; size: .; DNA: TGCAGCGTTGAAACGCTCTGGCAGATCAACTATGGCTACACCTTC; CDR3: CSVETLWQINYGYTF
J: TRBJ1-2; V: TRBV9; D: .; size: .; DNA: TGTGCCAGCAGCGAGGGACCGACCTATGGCTACACCTTC; CDR3: CASSEGPTYGYTF
J: TRBJ2-5; V: TRBV7-9; D: .; size: .; DNA: TGTGCCAGCAGCTTTAGGACAACCCAAGAGACCCAGTACTTC; CDR3: CASSFRTTQETQYF
J: TRBJ2-1; V: TRBV5-6; D: .; size: few; DNA: TGTGCCAGCAGCTTTCCCAGTTCGGAGCAGTTCTTC; CDR3: CASSFPSSEQFF
J: TRBJ1-1; V: TRBV29-1; D: .; size: .; DNA: TGCAGCGACAACGGGGGGGTCGGAGCTTTCTTT; CDR3: CSDNGGVGAFF
J: TRBJ2-3; V: TRBV2; D: .; size: .; DNA: TGTGCCAGCAGAGGGAGGAAGGGCGGCACAGATACGCAGTATTTT; CDR3: CASRGRKGGTDTQYF
J: TRBJ2-7; V: TRBV29-1; D: TRBD2; size: many; DNA: TGCAGCGTTGAGATGGCGGGGGGTATCCACGAGCAGTACTTC; CDR3: CSVEMAGGIHEQYF
J: TRBJ1-2; V: TRBV20-1; D: .; size: few; DNA: TGCAGTGCTTTCCCCGCGTTGGGCTACACCTTC; CDR3: CSAFPALGYTF
J: TRBJ2-1; V: TRBV7-9; D: .; size: .; DNA: TGTGCCAGCAGCTTAGCGTACAGGGACCCGTTCTTC; CDR3: CASSLAYRDPFF
J: TRBJ2-5; V: TRBV19; D: .; size: .; DNA: TGTGCCAGTAGTATCGGACGGAGGTTCCAAGAGACCCAGTACTTC; CDR3: CASSIGRRFQETQYF
J: TRBJ2-5; V: TRBV15; D: .; size: .; DNA: TGTGCCACCAGCGACAGGCGTGGGGAGACCCAGTACTTC; CDR3: CATSDRRGETQYF
J: TRBJ2-5; V: TRBV7-7; D: .; size: .; DNA: TGTGCCAGCAGCCGGGGGTTGGCTGATTTGGGCCAAGAGACCCAGTACTTC; CDR3: CASSRGLADLGQETQYF
J: TRBJ2-3; V: TRBV7-2; D: .; size: few; DNA: TGTGCCAGCAGCCCCTGGGACGTCGCCTATACGCAGTATTTT; CDR3: CASSPWDVAYTQYF
J: TRBJ1-2; V: TRBV2; D: .; size: .; DNA: TGTGCCAGCCAAGAACGGGGGTTGCATGGCTACACCTTC; CDR3: CASQERGLHGYTF
J: TRBJ2-7; V: TRBV12-3/TRBV12-4; D: .; size: few; DNA: TGTGCCAGCCGACGCCCCCCGGGGGCGGGCCCTTCCTACGAGCAGTACTTC; CDR3: CASRRPPGAGPSYEQYF
J: TRBJ2-7; V: TRBV29-1; D: TRBD2; size: .; DNA: TGCAGCGTTGCTAGCGGGAGTGCCATCATTTGGGAGCAGTACTTC; CDR3: CSVASGSAIIWEQYF
J: TRBJ2-2; V: TRBV6-5; D: .; size: .; DNA: TGTGCCAGCAGTTACGGTAGAACCGGGGAGCTGTTTTTT; CDR3: CASSYGRTGELFF
J: TRBJ1-3; V: TRBV5-5; D: .; size: .; DNA: TGTGCCAGCAGCTTGGGGGAGAGGTTCGGAAACACCATATATTTT; CDR3: CASSLGERFGNTIYF
J: TRBJ1-5; V: TRBV7-9; D: .; size: .; DNA: TGTGCCAGCGCCTATAGCAATCAGCCCCAGCATTTT; CDR3: CASAYSNQPQHF
J: TRBJ2-1; V: TRBV5-1; D: .; size: few; DNA: TGCGCCAGCAGCGGGACGTCGAACAATGAGCAGTTCTTC; CDR3: CASSGTSNNEQFF
J: TRBJ2-7; V: TRBV18; D: .; size: .; DNA: TGTGCCAGCTCACCACGCAGGGCGGAAGAGCAGTACTTC; CDR3: CASSPRRAEEQYF
J: TRBJ2-1; V: TRBV5-6; D: .; size: few; DNA: TGTGCCAGCAGCCGCGACCCGAATGAGCAGTTCTTC; CDR3: CASSRDPNEQFF
J: TRBJ1-2; V: TRBV29-1; D: .; size: few; DNA: TGCAGCGTTGATTCCTCCTATGGCTACACCTTC; CDR3: CSVDSSYGYTF
J: TRBJ1-2; V: TRBV27; D: .; size: .; DNA: TGTGCCAGCAGTTTGGGCAGGGGCTATGGCTACACCTTC; CDR3: CASSLGRGYGYTF
J: TRBJ2-7; V: TRBV7-6; D: TRBD2; size: .; DNA: TGTGCCAGCAGCTCGGGACTAGCGGGACGTCGCTACGAGCAGTACTTC; CDR3: CASSSGLAGRRYEQYF
J: TRBJ1-2; V: TRBV20-1; D: .; size: many; DNA: TGCAGTGCTAGACACTATGGCTACACCTTC; CDR3: CSARHYGYTF
J: TRBJ2-7; V: TRBV11-2; D: TRBD1; size: few; DNA: TGTGCCAGCAGCTTCAGACCGGGACAGGGGTTTTACGAGCAGTACTTC; CDR3: CASSFRPGQGFYEQYF
J: TRBJ1-1; V: TRBV6-5; D: .; size: few; DNA: TGTGCCAGCACGACAGGATCTTCTGAAGCTTTCTTT; CDR3: CASTTGSSEAFF
J: TRBJ2-2; V: TRBV20-1; D: TRBD2; size: .; DNA: TGCAGTGCTAGAGATCACAAGGGACTAGCGGGACCCGGGGAGCTGTTTTTT; CDR3: CSARDHKGLAGPGELFF